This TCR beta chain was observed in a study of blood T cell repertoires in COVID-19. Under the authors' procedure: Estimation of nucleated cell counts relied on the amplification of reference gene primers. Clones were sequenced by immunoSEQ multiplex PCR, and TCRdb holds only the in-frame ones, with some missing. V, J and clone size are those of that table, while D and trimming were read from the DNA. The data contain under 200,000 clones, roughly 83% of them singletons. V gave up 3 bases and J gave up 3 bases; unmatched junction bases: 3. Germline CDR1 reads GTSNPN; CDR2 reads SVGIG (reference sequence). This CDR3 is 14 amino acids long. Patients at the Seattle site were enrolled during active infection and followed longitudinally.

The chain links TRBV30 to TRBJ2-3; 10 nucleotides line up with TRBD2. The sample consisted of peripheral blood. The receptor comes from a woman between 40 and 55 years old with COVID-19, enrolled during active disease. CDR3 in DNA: TGTGCCTGGAGCCGGACTAGCGGAACAGATACGCAGTATTTT. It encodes CAWSRTSGTDTQYF.